The 14 T cell receptor beta chains below all came from one sample that was sequenced in a study of CD8 T cells in ankylosing spondylitis. Study-wide results and caveats: Within ankylosing spondylitis blood, a TCR beta motif made up of several highly homologous variants appeared to be characteristic.

TCRdb used MiXCR to reprocess the 5' RACE reads, holding one entry per CDR3 protein. Altogether around 770,000 distinct CDR3 sequences are present, roughly 19% being singletons, with the ten largest covering around 19%. These receptors are not linked to any known antigen. Material: blood, either unsorted or a sorted T cell fraction (not recorded which). These receptor sequences come from a male donor with ankylosing spondylitis.

The V and J genes are TRBV6-5 and TRBJ2-7; 12 bases are shared with TRBD1. Germline V gene lookup returns CDR1 MNHEY and CDR2 SVGAGI. The V gene end was trimmed by 0 bases and the J gene end by 4 bases; junction bases not matched to a gene: 4. The CDR3 has 16 amino acids. The CDR3 DNA is TGTGCCAGCAGTTACTCGGGGACAGGGGGCGGTTACGAGCAGTACTTC. Translating gives CASSYSGTGGGYEQYF.

The rearrangement uses TRBV20-1 and TRBJ1-1; D remains unclear. The germline V gene encodes CDR1 DFQATT and CDR2 SNEGSKA (reference sequence). Trimming shortened V by 4 bases and J by 1 base, and 7 bases separated the two germline ends. The CDR3 sequence is 12 residues long. The CDR3 bases are TGCAGTGCTACAGAAAGGAACACTGAAGCTTTCTTT. Amino acid sequence: CSATERNTEAFF.

The chain links TRBV7-9 to TRBJ2-7, with D possibly being TRBD1 (6 bases). Germline assignment: CDR1 SEHNR and CDR2 FQNEAQ (reference sequence). Trimming pared 1 base from V and 9 bases from J, leaving 10 bases between. The CDR3 is 12 residues long. CDR3 DNA: TGTGCCAGCAGCTTAGAACAGGGACGGCAGTACTTC. Amino acid sequence: CASSLEQGRQYF.

This clonotype occurred a few times. The chain has TRBV4-2 and TRBJ2-7, with TRBD1 matching 7 bases. V was pared by 0 bases and J by 6 bases, with 5 bases of the junction left unmatched. Germline V gene data show CDR1 as LGHNA and CDR2 as YNFKEQ. The CDR3 totals 14 residues. The CDR3 DNA sequence: TGTGCCAGCAGCCAAGACCCGACAGGGATCGAGCAGTACTTC. It specifies CASSQDPTGIEQYF.

The chain has TRBV6-1 and TRBJ1-1; TRBD1 matches at 7 bases. Trimming removed 7 bases from V and 2 bases from J; junction bases left unmatched: 7. Germline assignment: CDR1 MNHNS and CDR2 SASEGT. The CDR3 is 14 amino acids. CDR3 nucleotides: TGTGCCAGCAAAACGACAGGGATTAACACTGAAGCTTTCTTT. This codes for CASKTTGINTEAFF.

This clonotype was picked up a small number of times. CDR3 sequence: CASSLGTGEDGYTF. Written as DNA, the CDR3 is TGCGCCAGCAGCTTGGGGACAGGGGAGGACGGCTACACCTTC. This sequence joins TRBV5-1 and TRBJ1-2, with 9 positions matching TRBD1. The germline V gene has CDR1 SGHRS and CDR2 YFSETQ. This CDR3 region has 14 residues. V trimming: 0 bases; J trimming: 8 bases; junction bases outside the gene matches: 5.

The V call is TRBV27, the J call TRBJ2-1; TRBD1 aligns across 9 bases. V lost 5 bases, J lost 5 bases, and 10 bases stayed unmatched. CDR1 and CDR2 (germline): MNHEY, SMNVEV (reference sequence). This CDR3 has 16 residues. CDR3 coding DNA: TGTGCCAGCAGTCCCCCCGACAGGGGGTTCAACAATGAGCAGTTCTTC. The encoded protein is CASSPPDRGFNNEQFF.

This clonotype occurred a few times. The chain recombines TRBV12-3 or TRBV12-4 with TRBJ2-1, with TRBD2 identical over 10 bases. There are 15 residues in the CDR3. V dropped 1 base and J dropped 8; count of bases not matched to a gene: 5. The CDR3: CASSLVQTSGYEQFF. CDR3 sequence (DNA): TGTGCCAGCAGTTTAGTACAGACTAGCGGGTATGAGCAGTTCTTC.

This chain uses TRBV12-3 or TRBV12-4 with TRBJ2-7; 7 nucleotides align to TRBD2. After removal of 3 bases from V and 3 bases from J, the junction contained 2 bases not matched to a gene. The CDR3 has 13 residues. This chain's CDR3 is CASSFRTSYEQYF. In DNA form, the CDR3 reads TGTGCCAGCAGTTTCCGGACTAGCTACGAGCAGTACTTC.

This sequence joins TRBV5-1 and TRBJ2-1; D unresolved. V was trimmed by 0 bases and J by 3 bases, leaving 10 bases between them. Germline CDR1 is SGHRS and CDR2 is YFSETQ. CDR3 length: 15 amino acids. The CDR3 region has the DNA TGCGCCAGCAGCTTGGCCGCTGCAGACTACAATGAGCAGTTCTTC. Translating gives CASSLAAADYNEQFF.

The chain combines TRBV20-1 with TRBJ2-2; no clear D. The CDR3 has 14 amino acids. CDR1 and CDR2 from the germline V gene are DFQATT and SNEGSKA (reference sequence). V lost 0 bases and J 1 base, leaving 6 bases between the germline ends. CDR3 sequence reads: CSARESLNTGELFF. The CDR3 DNA is TGCAGTGCTAGAGAGAGCCTGAACACCGGGGAGCTGTTTTTT.

This clonotype was recorded a few times. The V gene is TRBV20-1, the J gene TRBJ2-3; possibly TRBD2 for D (6 bases). Germline V lookup: CDR1 DFQATT, CDR2 SNEGSKA (reference sequence). V lost 6 bases, J lost 4 bases, and 23 bases lay in between. The length of the CDR3 is 16 residues. The CDR3 sequence is CSASPRGISGSDTQYF. The CDR3 coding sequence is TGCAGTGCCAGTCCTCGGGGGATCAGCGGTTCAGATACGCAGTATTTT.

The rearrangement joins TRBV9 to TRBJ2-5; 11 bases align to TRBD2. Looked up from germline, CDR1 is SGDLS and CDR2 is YYNGEE. CDR3 length: 16 residues. Trimming took 2 bases from V and 5 from J; bases not matched to a gene: 8. The CDR3 loop reads CASSVGLVAGGETQYF. The DNA of the CDR3 is TGTGCCAGCAGCGTGGGTCTGGTAGCGGGAGGGGAGACCCAGTACTTC.

This clonotype was picked up many times. V is TRBV7-8 and J is TRBJ2-3, with 8 nucleotides matching TRBD2. Trimming cost V 5 bases and J 3 bases; bases outside gene matches: 13. CDR1 is SGHVS, CDR2 FQNEAQ, per germline. This CDR3 is 17 amino acids long. CDR3 loop: CASSPGLRGGITDTQYF. CDR3 DNA sequence: TGTGCCAGCAGCCCGGGGTTGCGCGGGGGGATTACAGATACGCAGTATTTT.